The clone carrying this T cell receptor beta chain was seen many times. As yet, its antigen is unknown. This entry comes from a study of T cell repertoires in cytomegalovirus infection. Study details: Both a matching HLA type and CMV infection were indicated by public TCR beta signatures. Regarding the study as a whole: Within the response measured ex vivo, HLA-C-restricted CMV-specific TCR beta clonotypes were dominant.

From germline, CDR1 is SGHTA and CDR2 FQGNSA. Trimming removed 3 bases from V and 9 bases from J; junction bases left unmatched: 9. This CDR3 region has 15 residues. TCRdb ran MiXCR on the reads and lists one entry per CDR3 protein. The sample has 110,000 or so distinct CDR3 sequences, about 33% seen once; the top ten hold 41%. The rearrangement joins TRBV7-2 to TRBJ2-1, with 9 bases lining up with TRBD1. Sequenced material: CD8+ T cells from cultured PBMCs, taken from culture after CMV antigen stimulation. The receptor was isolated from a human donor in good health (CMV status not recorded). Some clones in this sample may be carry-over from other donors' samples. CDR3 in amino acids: CASSFGTGISGEQFF. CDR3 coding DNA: TGTGCCAGCAGCTTTGGGACAGGGATTTCGGGTGAGCAGTTCTTC.